The T cell receptor (beta chain) under discussion was sequenced for a study of shared clonotypes between healthy human individuals. The trim removed 6 bases at V and 4 bases at J, leaving 16 bases unmatched. Germline CDR1 reads PRHDT; CDR2 reads FYEKMQ (reference sequence). This CDR3 region has 17 residues. Generated by immunoSEQ multiplex PCR, the TCRdb table keeps only in-frame clones and is missing some. The sample yields approximately 710,000 clones, 90% seen once. Sequences were obtained from memory CD8+ T cells from PBMCs. Subset given: CD45RO+ cells pooled with CCR7-negative TemRA cells. The origin of this receptor is a young man in good health. Some clones in this sample may be carry-over from other donors' samples. The chain has TRBV13 and TRBJ2-7, with 9 bases that match TRBD1. This CDR3 reads CASSRRGRDRASYEQYF. The CDR3 DNA follows: TGTGCCAGCAGTAGACGAGGCCGGGACAGGGCCAGTTACGAGCAGTACTTC.